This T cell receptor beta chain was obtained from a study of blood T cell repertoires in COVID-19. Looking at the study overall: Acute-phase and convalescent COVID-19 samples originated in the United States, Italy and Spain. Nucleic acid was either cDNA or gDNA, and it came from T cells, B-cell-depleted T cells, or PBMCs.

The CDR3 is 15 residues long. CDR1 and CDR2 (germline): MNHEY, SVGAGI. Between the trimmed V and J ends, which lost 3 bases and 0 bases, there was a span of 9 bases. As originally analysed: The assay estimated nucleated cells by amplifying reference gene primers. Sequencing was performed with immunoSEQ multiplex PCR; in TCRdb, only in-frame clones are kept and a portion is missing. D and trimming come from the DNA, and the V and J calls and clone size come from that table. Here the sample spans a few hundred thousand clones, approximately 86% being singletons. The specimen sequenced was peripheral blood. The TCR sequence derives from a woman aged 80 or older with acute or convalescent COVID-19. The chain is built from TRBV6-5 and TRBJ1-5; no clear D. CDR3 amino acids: CASSYNRNSNQPQHF. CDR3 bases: TGTGCCAGCAGTTATAACAGAAATAGCAATCAGCCCCAGCATTTT.